Each of the 18 T cell receptor beta chains below was sequenced from the same sample in a study of cytomegalovirus exposure and HLA in healthy donors. 60 Vbeta and 13 Jbeta primers were used in PCR. Libraries were prepared by immunoSEQ multiplex PCR; TCRdb keeps only in-frame clonotypes and omits some of them. The sample holds 100,000 to 150,000 clones, 75% to 80% seen once. Input material: PBMCs. These TCRs come from a woman aged 55-70 years in good health and CMV-seronegative.

The chain recombines TRBV19 with TRBJ2-7; 8 nucleotides align to TRBD2. Germline lookup yields CDR1 LNHDA and CDR2 SQIVND (reference sequence). J gave up 2 bases and V 3 bases, and 3 bases lay outside the gene matches. The CDR3 loop spans 14 amino acids. CDR3 in DNA: TGTGCCAGTAGTATTACTAGCGGTCCCTACGAGCAGTACTTC. Its protein product is CASSITSGPYEQYF.

The chain links TRBV19 to TRBJ2-7, with TRBD2 matching over 9 bases. CDR1 is LNHDA and CDR2 is SQIVND in the germline V gene (reference sequence). Trimming removed 6 bases from V and 2 bases from J; junction bases left unmatched: 8. This CDR3 region has 15 residues. The CDR3 nucleotides are TGTGCCAGTAGGCCGGGAGCGGGAGGAGCCTACGAGCAGTACTTC. It specifies CASRPGAGGAYEQYF.

The chain employs TRBV6-1 and TRBJ2-3; 8 bases line up with TRBD2. The CDR3 is 15 residues long. Per the germline V gene, CDR1 is MNHNS and CDR2 is SASEGT. V shed 4 bases, J shed 0 bases, and the junction held 3 bases outside the gene matches. The CDR3 DNA reads as TGTGCCAGCAGTGGGGGACTAGTGAGCACAGATACGCAGTATTTT. Translated: CASSGGLVSTDTQYF.

The V gene is TRBV5-1, the J gene TRBJ2-1, with 8 bases aligning to TRBD2. J gave up 9 bases and V 5 bases, and 19 bases lay outside the gene matches. CDR3 length equals 17 residues. In germline, CDR1 is SGHRS, CDR2 YFSETQ. The CDR3 loop is CASRTASTGTRLIEQFF. In nucleotides, the CDR3 is TGCGCCAGCAGGACCGCTAGTACTGGGACTAGGCTTATTGAGCAGTTCTTC.

The chain employs TRBV6-1 and TRBJ2-5; D not resolved. V lost 4 bases to trimming and J lost 5 bases, with 23 bases between them. The CDR3 consists of 17 residues. Germline lookup yields CDR1 MNHNS and CDR2 SASEGT. In DNA, the CDR3 is TGTGCCAGCAGTGTGGCTCAGGCAAGGTGGGCGAGCGAGACCCAGTACTTC. As protein: CASSVAQARWASETQYF.

The sample holds one count of this clone. The chain has TRBV6-1 and TRBJ1-2; 9 bases line up with TRBD1. The CDR3 runs to 15 residues. In germline, CDR1 is MNHNS, CDR2 SASEGT. The V and J ends lost 2 bases and 3 bases, in that order; junction bases with no gene match: 4. For the CDR3, the DNA is TGTGCCAGCAGTGAACAACAGGGGGCGTACTATGGCTACACCTTC. Translating it yields CASSEQQGAYYGYTF.

Notes on this clone: Sequence at one end of the junction differs from germline and may be a read error. Other DNA sequences in this sample translate to the same CDR3. The V and J genes are TRBV7-9 and TRBJ2-3; D is ambiguous. The CDR3 spans 11 residues. Germline assignment: CDR1 SEHNR and CDR2 FQNEAQ (reference sequence). CDR3 sequence (DNA): TGTGCCAGCAGCCTAACAGATACGCAATATTTT. Encoded protein: CASSLTDTQYF. The full variable domain, with the rest looked up from reference TRBV7-9 and TRBJ2-3, is DTGVSQNPRHKITKRGQNVTFRCDPISEHNRLYWYRQTLGQGPEFLTYFQNEAQLEKSRLLSDRFSAERPKGSFSTLEIQRTEQGDSAMYLCASSLTDTQYFGPGTRLTVL.

The chain employs TRBV5-1 and TRBJ1-1; no clear D gene. The CDR3 is 15 residues long. The germline CDR1 and CDR2 sequences are SGHRS and YFSETQ. V was pared by 0 bases and J by 3 bases, with 12 bases between. Written as DNA, the CDR3 is TGCGCCAGCAGCTTGGCCGCGGGGTGGGACACTGAAGCTTTCTTT. Translated, it gives CASSLAAGWDTEAFF.

The rearrangement uses TRBV5-1 and TRBJ1-1; D uncertain. The germline gives CDR1 SGHRS, CDR2 YFSETQ. The CDR3 totals 14 residues. Trimming took off 0 bases at V and 0 bases at J, with 6 bases between the two ends. This CDR3 is CASSLGPMNTEAFF. The CDR3 region has the DNA TGCGCCAGCAGCTTGGGGCCGATGAACACTGAAGCTTTCTTT.

The chain recombines TRBV5-1 with TRBJ1-4; perhaps TRBD1 as D (5 bases). This CDR3 comprises 16 residues. The germline V and J ends were trimmed by 0 bases and 5 bases, with 14 bases remaining between them. Germline CDR1 and CDR2: SGHRS and YFSETQ. The CDR3 DNA sequence: TGCGCCAGCAGCTTGGCCGGCGGCAGGGTCAATGAAAAACTGTTTTTT. Its translation is CASSLAGGRVNEKLFF.

This chain links TRBV28 with TRBJ2-4; D remains unclear. Trimming removed 6 bases from V and 0 bases from J, with 9 bases in between. Germline assignment: CDR1 MDHEN and CDR2 SYDVKM. The CDR3 covers 14 residues. CDR3 sequence reads: CASSFTIAKNIQYF. DNA for the CDR3: TGTGCCAGCAGCTTTACAATAGCCAAAAACATTCAGTACTTC. The whole variable domain, remainder taken from reference TRBV28 and TRBJ2-4, is DVKVTQSSRYLVKRTGEKVFLECVQDMDHENMFWYRQDPGLGLRLIYFSYDVKMKEKGDIPEGYSVSREKKERFSLILESASTNQTSMYLCASSFTIAKNIQYFGAGTRLSVL.

The rearrangement links TRBV18 to TRBJ2-6; 7 bases align to TRBD1. This CDR3 comprises 17 residues. CDR1 is KGHSH, CDR2 LQKENI, per germline. V was clipped by 1 base and J by 0 bases; unmatched bases: 3. The CDR3 loop is CASSPRDSPSGANVLTF. Here the CDR3 DNA reads TGTGCCAGCTCACCACGGGACAGTCCCTCTGGGGCCAACGTCCTGACTTTC.

This chain joins TRBV19 and TRBJ2-3; the D is unclear. V lost 5 bases and J lost 7, with 16 bases in between. The germline V gene has CDR1 LNHDA and CDR2 SQIVND (reference sequence). The length of the CDR3 is 14 residues. CDR3 bases: TGTGCCAGTAGTCTCCAGAGCGCCCGCAATACGCAGTATTTT. It is translated as CASSLQSARNTQYF.

The V call is TRBV18, the J call TRBJ2-7, with 9 bases aligning to TRBD1. Germline values: CDR1 KGHSH, CDR2 LQKENI. With V trimmed by 6 bases and J by 6 bases, 12 bases remained unmatched. This CDR3 comprises 15 residues. CDR3 nucleotide sequence: TGTGCCAGCTCCCGAACCGGGACAGGGACCGGCGAGCAGTACTTC. Translation gives CASSRTGTGTGEQYF.

This chain connects TRBV28 to TRBJ1-2; 7 bases align to TRBD1. J lost 6 bases, V lost 5 bases, and 6 bases had no gene match. The CDR3 covers 13 residues. Per germline, CDR1 MDHEN and CDR2 SYDVKM. CDR3 sequence reads: CASSRDSSDGYTF. The CDR3 nucleotides are TGTGCCAGCAGTCGGGACAGCTCGGATGGCTACACCTTC.

The chain links TRBV27 to TRBJ2-3; the match to TRBD1 covers 9 bases. Germline values: CDR1 MNHEY, CDR2 SMNVEV (reference sequence). This CDR3 region has 16 residues. The ends lost 5 bases at V and 6 bases at J; junction bases unmatched: 12. The DNA of the CDR3 is TGTGCCAGCAGTCCACATCGGGACAGGGAACCGGATACGCAGTATTTT. Its translation is CASSPHRDREPDTQYF.

This sequence joins TRBV5-5 and TRBJ2-2; D is possibly TRBD1 (6 bases). With 4 bases removed from V and 7 bases from J, the gap between germline ends came to 17 bases. CDR3 size: 15 residues. CDR1 and CDR2 from the germline V gene are SGHKS and YYEKEE (reference sequence). For the CDR3, the DNA is TGTGCCAGCAGCCCCCAGTGGGGGCGCAACGGGGAGCTGTTTTTT. Translated: CASSPQWGRNGELFF.

The chain combines TRBV28 with TRBJ2-1; TRBD2 agrees at 13 bases. The V segment lost 5 bases and the J segment 6 bases; nucleotides outside the gene matches: 10. Per germline, CDR1 MDHEN and CDR2 SYDVKM. The CDR3 extends over 17 amino acids. The CDR3 region is CASSPLGTSGRANEQFF. CDR3 coding DNA: TGTGCCAGCAGTCCCCTTGGTACTAGCGGGAGGGCCAATGAGCAGTTCTTC.